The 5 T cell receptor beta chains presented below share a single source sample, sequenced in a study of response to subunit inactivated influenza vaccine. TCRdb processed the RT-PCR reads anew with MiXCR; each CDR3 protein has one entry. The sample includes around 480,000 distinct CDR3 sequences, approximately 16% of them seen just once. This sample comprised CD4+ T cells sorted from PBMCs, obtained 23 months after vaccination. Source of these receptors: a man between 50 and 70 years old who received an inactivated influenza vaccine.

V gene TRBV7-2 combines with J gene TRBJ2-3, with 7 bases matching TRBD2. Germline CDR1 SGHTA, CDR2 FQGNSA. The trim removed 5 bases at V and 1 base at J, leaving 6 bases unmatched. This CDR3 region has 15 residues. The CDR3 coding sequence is TGTGCCAGCAGCCGCGGGGGAGCGGGCACAGATACGCAGTATTTT. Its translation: CASSRGGAGTDTQYF.

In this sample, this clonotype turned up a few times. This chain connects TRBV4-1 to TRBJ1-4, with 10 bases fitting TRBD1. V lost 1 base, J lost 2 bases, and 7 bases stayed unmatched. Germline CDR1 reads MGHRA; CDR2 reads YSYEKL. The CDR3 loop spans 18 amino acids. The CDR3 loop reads CASSQAGTGEATNEKLFF. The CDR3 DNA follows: TGCGCCAGCAGCCAAGCCGGGACAGGGGAGGCTACTAATGAAAAACTGTTTTTT.

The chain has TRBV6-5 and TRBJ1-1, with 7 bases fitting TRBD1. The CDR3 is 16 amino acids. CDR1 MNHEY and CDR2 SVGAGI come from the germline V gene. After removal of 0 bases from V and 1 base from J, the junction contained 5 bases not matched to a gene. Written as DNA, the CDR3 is TGTGCCAGCAGTTACTCCTGGGCAGGGGGGAACACTGAAGCTTTCTTT. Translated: CASSYSWAGGNTEAFF.

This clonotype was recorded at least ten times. Here the CDR3 reads CSARQGALNTEAFF. CDR3 nucleotide sequence: TGCAGTGCCAGACAGGGGGCCCTCAACACTGAAGCTTTCTTT. V usage is TRBV20-1 and J usage is TRBJ1-1; TRBD1 matches at 10 bases. V lost 6 bases to trimming and J lost 2 bases; unmatched junction nucleotides: 6. Germline V lookup: CDR1 DFQATT, CDR2 SNEGSKA (reference sequence). The CDR3 runs 14 residues.

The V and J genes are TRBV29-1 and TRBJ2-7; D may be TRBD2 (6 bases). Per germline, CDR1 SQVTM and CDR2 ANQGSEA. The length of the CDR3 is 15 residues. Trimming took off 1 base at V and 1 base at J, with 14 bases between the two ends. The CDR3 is CSVEAFNGSSYEQYF. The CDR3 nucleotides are TGCAGCGTTGAAGCGTTTAACGGGAGTTCCTACGAGCAGTACTTC.